The rows below give T cell receptor beta chains drawn from one sample of a study of human T cells and chemical hapten exposure. TCRdb reprocessed the reads with MiXCR, giving one entry per CDR3 protein. The sample lists 95,000 to 150,000 distinct CDR3 sequences, approximately 9.3% occurring once. The sequenced material came from whole blood. All receptors come from a human donor in good health. Some clones in this sample may be carry-over from other donors' samples. The CDR3 runs from the conserved cysteine through the conserved F or W. A D gene is named only where the DNA matches it firmly. Expanded clones are given a class, and other clones once, few, many or no size at all.

TRBV6-5,TRBJ2-3,many,-,CASSCGHPHFTDTQYF,TGTGCCAGCAGTTGCGGACACCCTCACTTCACAGATACGCAGTATTTT
TRBV12-3/TRBV12-4,TRBJ1-1,-,TRBD1,CASGQTGGSNTEAFF,TGTGCCAGCGGCCAAACAGGGGGCTCGAACACTGAAGCTTTCTTT
TRBV7-9,TRBJ1-1,many,-,CASSSNLATGNTEAFF,TGTGCCAGCAGCTCAAACCTAGCGACAGGCAACACTGAAGCTTTCTTT
TRBV5-5,TRBJ2-1,-,-,CASSVSPTENNEQFF,TGTGCCAGCAGCGTATCTCCGACGGAAAACAATGAGCAGTTCTTC
TRBV13,TRBJ1-2,many,-,CASRLQGNYGYTF,TGTGCCAGCCGCTTACAGGGTAACTATGGCTACACCTTC
TRBV20-1,TRBJ1-1,many,-,CSVDYGTEAFF,TGCAGTGTAGACTATGGAACTGAAGCTTTCTTT
TRBV27,TRBJ1-2,-,TRBD1,CAPPRTGAYGYTF,TGTGCCCCCCCCCGGACAGGGGCCTATGGCTACACCTTC
TRBV6-5,TRBJ1-5,few,-,CASSYSTRGQPQHF,TGTGCCAGCAGTTACTCTACCAGGGGACAGCCCCAGCATTTT
TRBV20-1,TRBJ2-7,many,-,CSASHRLAPKEQYF,TGCAGTGCTTCCCATAGGTTGGCCCCGAAGGAGCAGTACTTC
TRBV7-9,TRBJ2-7,many,TRBD1,CASIRDRGPGEQYF,TGTGCCAGCATCCGGGACAGGGGGCCAGGGGAGCAGTACTTC
TRBV6-6,TRBJ1-1,-,-,CASSYRGVTEAFF,TGTGCCAGCAGTTACAGGGGAGTCACTGAAGCTTTCTTT
TRBV5-4,TRBJ2-7,few,-,CASSSPGSIYEQYF,TGTGCCAGCAGCTCCCCGGGATCCATTTACGAGCAGTACTTC
TRBV27,TRBJ2-1,few,TRBD2,CASSLSTSGRASHEQFF,TGTGCCAGCAGTTTATCGACAAGCGGGAGGGCCTCCCATGAGCAGTTCTTC
TRBV20-1,TRBJ2-3,many,TRBD1,CSATDRITDTQYF,TGCAGTGCAACGGACAGGATCACAGATACGCAGTATTTT
TRBV27,TRBJ2-7,many,-,CASALGDESYEQYF,TGTGCCAGCGCCCTAGGTGACGAGTCCTACGAGCAGTACTTC
TRBV14,TRBJ2-1,-,TRBD2,CASSARLAGGWYNEQFF,TGTGCCAGCAGCGCCCGACTAGCGGGAGGGTGGTACAATGAGCAGTTCTTC
TRBV20-1,TRBJ2-3,-,TRBD1,CSARGAGGETSTDTQYF,TGCAGTGCTAGAGGGGCAGGGGGTGAGACTAGCACAGATACGCAGTATTTT
TRBV7-8,TRBJ2-7,many,TRBD1,CASSSTTGGYSYEQYF,TGTGCCAGCAGCTCTACAACAGGGGGTTACTCCTACGAGCAGTACTTC
TRBV5-1,TRBJ2-3,few,-,CASSLVSPSTDTQYF,TGCGCCAGCAGCTTGGTTAGCCCCAGCACAGATACGCAGTATTTT
TRBV12-3/TRBV12-4,TRBJ2-3,-,-,CASSLAGGLKTDTQYF,TGTGCCAGCAGTTTAGCGGGGGGGCTTAAGACAGATACGCAGTATTTT
TRBV29-1,TRBJ2-4,once,-,CSVFSGQRIAKNIQYF,TGCAGCGTTTTCTCTGGGCAGAGGATAGCCAAAAACATTCAGTACTTC
TRBV10-3,TRBJ2-2,many,-,CAISGLMVQSNTGELFF,TGTGCCATCAGTGGGTTGATGGTGCAGTCGAACACCGGGGAGCTGTTTTTT
TRBV7-2,TRBJ1-2,-,TRBD1,CASSPGTGGFYGYTF,TGTGCCAGCAGCCCAGGGACAGGGGGTTTTTATGGCTACACCTTC
TRBV4-3,TRBJ1-6,many,-,CASSQGGVDSPLHF,TGCGCCAGCAGCCAAGGGGGGGTTGATTCACCCCTCCACTTT
TRBV5-1,TRBJ2-6,-,-,CASSLETAIGPSGANVLTF,TGCGCCAGCAGCTTGGAGACAGCCATAGGACCCTCTGGGGCCAACGTCCTGACTTTC
TRBV27,TRBJ1-4,-,-,CASSLDEGSKLFF,TGTGCCAGCAGTTTAGATGAAGGCAGCAAACTGTTTTTT
TRBV12-3/TRBV12-4,TRBJ2-1,few,-,CASSFIREAGVGNEQFF,TGTGCCAGCAGTTTTATCCGCGAGGCAGGGGTGGGCAATGAGCAGTTCTTC
TRBV5-6,TRBJ1-1,-,-,CASSLLGGREAFF,TGTGCCAGCAGCTTGTTAGGGGGGAGAGAAGCTTTCTTT
TRBV5-4,TRBJ1-2,many,TRBD1,CASRQGELRLGYTF,TGTGCCAGCAGGCAGGGGGAACTCAGGCTTGGCTACACCTTC
TRBV5-1,TRBJ2-3,few,-,CASSFGSRGDTQYF,TGCGCCAGCAGCTTTGGGTCTCGGGGAGATACGCAGTATTTT
TRBV7-8,TRBJ2-2,-,TRBD2,CASSFTLAGEVSTGELFF,TGTGCCAGCAGCTTCACCCTAGCGGGAGAGGTATCAACCGGGGAGCTGTTTTTT
TRBV7-2,TRBJ2-2,few,-,CASRRRSLTSTGELFF,TGTGCCAGCAGACGTCGCAGCCTAACCTCTACCGGGGAGCTGTTTTTT
TRBV12-3/TRBV12-4,TRBJ1-2,many,TRBD1,CASSSRKTGFGYTF,TGTGCCAGCAGTTCACGCAAGACAGGGTTTGGCTACACCTTC
TRBV13,TRBJ2-7,many,TRBD2,CASGGDGRPYEQYF,TGTGCCAGCGGGGGGGACGGCCGACCCTACGAGCAGTACTTC
TRBV27,TRBJ2-2,-,-,CASRKGGRAGELFF,TGTGCCAGCAGGAAGGGAGGAAGGGCCGGGGAGCTGTTTTTT
TRBV11-2,TRBJ2-5,-,-,CASSLEGARETQYF,TGTGCCAGCAGCTTGGAGGGGGCGAGGGAGACCCAGTACTTC
TRBV6-1,TRBJ2-3,few,-,CASTEGHTDTQYF,TGTGCCAGCACGGAGGGTCACACAGATACGCAGTATTTT
TRBV12-5,TRBJ2-5,few,TRBD2,CASVGRASETQYF,TGTGCTAGTGTCGGGAGGGCTTCGGAGACCCAGTACTTC
TRBV3-1,TRBJ1-2,few,-,CASSSPTASLANYGYTF,TGTGCCAGCAGCTCGCCGACAGCTTCGTTAGCTAACTATGGCTACACCTTC
TRBV12-3/TRBV12-4,TRBJ2-3,few,TRBD1,CASSEDRPPPDTQYF,TGTGCCAGCAGTGAGGACAGGCCTCCCCCCGATACGCAGTATTTT
TRBV5-4,TRBJ2-3,many,TRBD1,CASSTQGATDTQYF,TGTGCCAGCAGCACCCAGGGGGCCACAGATACGCAGTATTTT
TRBV5-1,TRBJ2-7,few,TRBD2,CASSLLGSGRYEQYF,TGCGCCAGCAGCTTGTTAGGTAGCGGGAGGTACGAGCAGTACTTC
TRBV12-3/TRBV12-4,TRBJ2-6,-,-,CASSMRGSGANVLTF,TGTGCCAGCAGTATGAGGGGCTCTGGGGCCAACGTCCTGACTTTC
TRBV29-1,TRBJ1-2,many,-,CSAGTHYGYTF,TGCAGCGCCGGGACTCACTATGGCTACACCTTC
TRBV19,TRBJ1-2,-,TRBD1,CAISVPGQLNYGYTF,TGTGCCATCTCCGTCCCGGGACAGCTTAACTATGGCTACACCTTC
TRBV6-5,TRBJ1-1,many,-,CASSRGRTAREAFF,TGTGCCAGCAGTAGGGGACGGACCGCCCGAGAAGCTTTCTTT
TRBV5-6,TRBJ2-7,-,-,CASSRTQGRQYF,TGTGCCAGCAGCCGAACTCAGGGGCGGCAGTACTTC
TRBV14,TRBJ1-2,-,-,CASSDRIVGYTF,TGTGCCAGCAGCGACCGGATTGTCGGCTACACCTTC
TRBV20-1,TRBJ2-1,many,TRBD1,CSAEKGGAENEQFF,TGCAGTGCTGAAAAAGGGGGCGCGGAGAATGAGCAGTTCTTC
TRBV7-2,TRBJ2-7,few,-,CASSLAPGIGYEQYF,TGTGCCAGCAGCTTAGCCCCGGGAATCGGCTACGAGCAGTACTTC
TRBV7-6,TRBJ2-3,-,-,CASSLGRVGLVVDTQYF,TGTGCCAGCAGCTTGGGACGGGTCGGCCTTGTGGTAGATACGCAGTATTTT
TRBV7-8,TRBJ2-7,-,TRBD2,CASSPRTSGGYEQYF,TGTGCCAGCAGCCCACGGACTAGCGGGGGCTACGAGCAGTACTTC
TRBV6-2/TRBV6-3,TRBJ1-6,many,-,CASSSPGPALHF,TGTGCCAGCAGTTCCCCGGGACCCGCTCTCCACTTT
TRBV6-5,TRBJ2-1,few,-,CASSSVVRAAEQFF,TGTGCCAGCAGCTCCGTGGTACGCGCTGCGGAGCAGTTCTTC
TRBV15,TRBJ2-1,-,-,CATSRDLIAEGSYNEQFF,TGTGCCACCAGCAGAGATCTTATAGCGGAGGGCTCCTACAATGAGCAGTTCTTC
TRBV27,TRBJ2-7,-,TRBD2,CASSLYGTSGSGYEQYF,TGTGCCAGCAGTTTATATGGAACTAGCGGGAGCGGGTACGAGCAGTACTTC
TRBV7-9,TRBJ1-1,many,TRBD1,CASSDRGNTEAFF,TGTGCCAGCTCGGACAGGGGTAACACTGAAGCTTTCTTT